The rows below give T cell receptor beta chains drawn from one sample of a study of T cells in Graves' hyperthyroidism and ophthalmopathy. TCRdb re-called the multiplex PCR reads through MiXCR, storing one row per CDR3 protein. The profile shows under 450,000 distinct CDR3 sequences, 15% to 18% of them singletons. The sample was blood. These receptors originate from a woman aged 18-29 years with Graves' hyperthyroidism. The CDR3 runs from the conserved cysteine through the conserved F or W.

cdr3_aa,v_call,cdr3_length
CASSSRTGSIYEQYF,TRBV7-2,15
CASSDPGLTYQETQYF,TRBV6-1,16
CGAYSDDEQFF,TRBV20-1,11
CSAIMQGNQPQHF,TRBV20-1,13
CASSITGGNTGELFF,TRBV5-1,15
CASSRPGHLSYEQYF,TRBV3-1,15
CASSLEGLAGEETQYF,TRBV11-2,16
CASSLSLNRGHNEQFF,TRBV4-1,16
CASSSFAGTGGYNEQFF,TRBV28,17
CASSQGAVNEQFF,TRBV3-1,13
CASSRRAGNQPQHF,TRBV6-1,14
CASSPQTGFETQYF,TRBV7-8,14
CSAHGWGGNQPQHF,TRBV20-1,14
CASSSGQGVAAFF,TRBV6-2/TRBV6-3,13
CAISAGTSSLHEQYF,TRBV10-3,15
CASSFTIQETQYF,TRBV5-1,13
CASSFSPGSNQPQHF,TRBV12-3/TRBV12-4,15
CASSLTGHLYGYTF,TRBV7-2,14
CASSFSLVDDLSGTREQYF,TRBV13,19
CASSQDKGGGYSPLHF,TRBV11-3,16
CASTDHNEQFF,TRBV5-4,11
CASSYSFHWAYEQYF,TRBV6-6,15
CASSAREQRTLHF,TRBV12-3/TRBV12-4,13
CASSQDYKGWGYTF,TRBV7-9,14
CASSLLTGRGTGELFF,TRBV5-1,16
CASSLSTSGSSYNEQFF,TRBV27,17
CSGAGASGELFF,TRBV20-1,12